One TCR beta chain is described in this entry. This receptor's antigen is unknown. There are no base qualities to consult, and no much larger clone falls within one base. Per the germline V gene (reference sequence), DFQATT is the CDR1 and SNEGSKA is the CDR2. Reading from cysteine to phenylalanine, the CDR3 counts 12 amino acids. Just CDR3 DNA is preserved here, 36 bases in frame from base 1. V drops 4 bases and J drops 3 bases, leaving 7 bases in between. The protocol used for the library was PCR. TCRdb shows the sequencer as Illumina HiSeq 2500. TCR libraries were prepared with molecular barcoding, using unique molecular identifiers to normalize TCRbeta repertoire quantification. TCRdb trimmed public reads at Q25 via fastp, called clones via MiXCR and kept in-frame beta chains. Each entry merges the rows of one CDR3 protein and shows their most common DNA and genes. For this sample the table gives approximately 390,000 distinct CDR3 sequences, of which approximately 10% were detected only once. The ten largest clones capture 4.5% to 7% of the sample.

The data originate from a study of T-cell reconstitution after alpha-beta-depleted transplantation in children (dated by TCRdb to the mid-2010s). Study-wide context: T-cell immune reconstitution after TCRalphabeta/CD19-depleted allogeneic hematopoietic cell transplantation in children was quantitatively tracked in the study by means of TCR repertoire profiling.

This receptor chain uses TRBV20-1 and TRBJ2-1, with no D gene named confidently. This clonotype was obtained from a human donor who donated a stem cell graft to a child with acute myeloid leukemia. Specimen: PBMCs from the stem cell graft donor, collected from the stem cell graft. The CDR3 sequence is CSATLDYNEQFF. The nucleotides read TGCAGTGCTACATTGGACTACAATGAGCAGTTCTTC.